A single T cell receptor (beta chain) is shown here with its context. The source of the sample is a study of CD8+CD57+ T cells in acquired aplastic anemia. About the research overall: The average for DNA from sorted CD4+ and CD8+ cells was 3 to 3.5 ug.

TCR beta VDJ and CDR3 profiling used genomic DNA as template. Each CDR3 protein gets one entry after TCRdb re-called the reads with MiXCR. The sample records under 350,000 distinct CDR3 sequences, 55% to 65% being singletons. The sequencing input was sorted CD4+, CD8+, or CD8+CD57+ T cells (not recorded which) from PBMCs. This clonotype was obtained from a human donor with severe aplastic anemia or a healthy control (not recorded which).

CDR3 in amino acids: CASSYGVPAGETQYF. The CDR3 bases are TGTGCCAGCAGCTACGGGGTCCCGGCGGGAGAGACCCAGTACTTC. The chain carries TRBV7-9 and TRBJ2-5; the D gene is possibly TRBD2 (5 bases). Germline V gene sequence: CDR1 SEHNR, CDR2 FQNEAQ (reference sequence). The germline V and J ends were trimmed by 4 bases and 4 bases, with 16 bases remaining between them. The CDR3 spans 15 residues.